This T cell receptor (beta chain) was sequenced during a study of T cell responses to AZD1222 COVID-19 vaccine. Details on this clone: Its matching antigen is unknown.

Profiled with immunoSEQ multiplex PCR; TCRdb holds only in-frame clones, not every one. The data contain 100,000 to 150,000 clones, about 90% of them singletons. General observations from the study: Donor demographics were predominantly white British with a female majority; clonal diversity may be underestimated.

The CDR3 is 15 amino acids. Trimming cost V 4 bases and J 0 bases, with 10 bases left between them. Germline assignment: CDR1 SEHNR and CDR2 FQNEAQ (reference sequence). This TCR derives from an adult in good health. Source: peripheral blood, taken on day 0 of AZD1222 vaccination. The chain joins TRBV7-9 to TRBJ2-1, with TRBD1 as a possible D gene (5 bases). In nucleotides, the CDR3 is TGTGCCAGCAGCTCAGGGCCGTCCTCCTACAATGAGCAGTTCTTC. Protein sequence: CASSSGPSSYNEQFF.